The 30 T cell receptor beta chains below all came from one sample that was sequenced in a study of T cell responses to AZD1222 COVID-19 vaccine. TCRdb's table, derived via immunoSEQ multiplex PCR, lists solely in-frame clones and lacks some. The repertoire has about 180,000 clones, roughly nine tenths of them found once; the top ten carry about 3%. The sample here was peripheral blood, taken on day 0 of AZD1222 vaccination. The receptors here all came from an adult in good health.

This clone was seen a handful of times. The rearrangement joins TRBV9 to TRBJ1-4; 8 bases match TRBD1. This CDR3 spans 16 amino acids. Germline trimming cut 5 bases from V and 2 bases from J; bases unmatched to any gene: 8. Germline V CDR1 and CDR2: SGDLS, YYNGEE. CDR3 DNA sequence: TGTGCCAGCAGTACTGCTACAGGGGGGACTAATGAAAAACTGTTTTTT. Amino acid sequence: CASSTATGGTNEKLFF. Based on the CDR3 plus reference TRBV9 and TRBJ1-4, the full variable domain is DSGVTQTPKHLITATGQRVTLRCSPRSGDLSVYWYQQSLDQGLQFLIQYYNGEERAKGNILERFSAQQFPDLHSELNLSSLELGDSALYFCASSTATGGTNEKLFFGSGTQLSVL.

The V call is TRBV14, the J call TRBJ1-1, with a tentative D call TRBD1 (5 bases). Trimming pared 3 bases from V and 0 bases from J, leaving 17 bases between. The CDR3 runs 17 residues. Germline V CDR1 and CDR2: SGHDN, FVKESK. The CDR3 bases are TGTGCCAGCAGCCAGGGGGGGGTGGCCAGGGTGAACACTGAAGCTTTCTTT. Protein sequence: CASSQGGVARVNTEAFF.

The chain has TRBV19 and TRBJ2-3, with a tentative D call TRBD2 (5 bases). The CDR3 has 13 residues. The V end lost 7 bases, the J end lost 2 bases, and 10 bases lay between the germline ends. CDR1 LNHDA and CDR2 SQIVND come from the germline V gene (reference sequence). The CDR3 loop is CASNRGNTDTQYF. In nucleotides, the CDR3 is TGTGCCAGTAATCGAGGGAACACAGATACGCAGTATTTT.

This clone has a single count. This chain uses TRBV6-4 with TRBJ2-2, with D possibly being TRBD2 (5 bases). V was trimmed by 0 bases and J by 4 bases, leaving 15 bases between them. The CDR3 is made up of 17 amino acids. Germline CDR1 is MRHNA and CDR2 is SNTAGT. For the CDR3, the DNA is TGTGCCAGCAGTGACTCGTTTAAGCGCGGAGGCACCGGGGAGCTGTTTTTT. Its translation: CASSDSFKRGGTGELFF.

This chain links TRBV5-4 with TRBJ1-4; D uncertain. CDR1 and CDR2 from the germline V gene are SGHNT and YYREEE (reference sequence). The V gene lost 3 bases and the J gene lost 3 bases, with 9 bases spanning the gap. This CDR3 spans 14 amino acids. CDR3 sequence: CASSSEVANEKLFF. The CDR3 bases are TGTGCCAGCAGCTCGGAGGTGGCTAATGAAAAACTGTTTTTT.

This rearrangement joins TRBV5-4 to TRBJ2-3, with D perhaps assigned TRBD1 or TRBD2 (5 bases each). V dropped 0 bases and J dropped 2 bases, with 16 bases sitting between them. The germline V gene has CDR1 SGHNT and CDR2 YYREEE (reference sequence). The CDR3 consists of 17 residues. The CDR3 nucleotides read TGTGCCAGCAGCTTGGGGGGGACCACAGGTTACACAGATACGCAGTATTTT. This encodes CASSLGGTTGYTDTQYF.

V is TRBV27 and J is TRBJ2-3, with TRBD1 identical over 9 bases. This CDR3 is 13 amino acids long. Looked up from germline, CDR1 is MNHEY and CDR2 is SMNVEV (reference sequence). V shed 4 bases, J shed 9 bases, and the junction held 5 bases outside the gene matches. The CDR3 DNA is TGTGCCAGCAGTTCAACAGGGGGCGGAACGCAGTATTTT. It encodes CASSSTGGGTQYF.

This clone was seen a single time. This chain links TRBV5-1 with TRBJ2-1; D unclear. V was pared by 2 bases and J by 10 bases, with 16 bases between. Looked up from germline, CDR1 is SGHRS and CDR2 is YFSETQ. The CDR3 runs 14 residues. The CDR3 region has the DNA TGCGCCAGCAGCTTAGAGTCTCGCTTCGGGGAGCAGTTCTTC. The encoded protein is CASSLESRFGEQFF.

The chain couples TRBV3-1 (or the pseudogene TRBV3-2) to TRBJ1-6, with 9 bases lining up with TRBD1. Trimming took 3 bases from V and 7 from J; bases not matched to a gene: 4. CDR1 and CDR2 from the germline V gene are LGHDT and YNNKEL (reference sequence). This CDR3 is 15 amino acids long. The CDR3 DNA reads as TGTGCCAGCAGCCAGGGGACAGGGCAAAATTCACCCCTCCACTTT. It translates to CASSQGTGQNSPLHF.

As DNA, the CDR3 is TGTGCTAGTGGACCGGGACAGGGCTACGAGCAGTACTTC. This sequence encodes CASGPGQGYEQYF. The chain couples TRBV12-5 to TRBJ2-7; 9 bases align to TRBD1. Germline CDR1 reads LGHNT; CDR2 reads FRNRAP. The CDR3 runs 13 residues. The J segment lost 3 bases and the V segment lost 6 bases, leaving 3 bases of the junction unmatched.

This clone has a handful of counts. The V gene is TRBV11-2, the J gene TRBJ1-1; D remains ambiguous. This CDR3 comprises 13 residues. Germline V lookup: CDR1 SGHAT, CDR2 FQNNGV. V lost 0 bases, J lost 10 bases, and 12 bases lay in between. CDR3 sequence: CASSLETSTGAFF. CDR3 DNA: TGTGCCAGCAGCTTAGAAACGTCTACGGGAGCTTTCTTT. Filled out from reference TRBV11-2 and TRBJ1-1, the complete variable domain reads EAGVAQSPRYKIIEKRQSVAFWCNPISGHATLYWYQQILGQGPKLLIQFQNNGVVDDSQLPKDRFSAERLKGVDSTLKIQPAKLEDSAVYLCASSLETSTGAFFGQGTRLTVV.

The chain has TRBV9 and TRBJ2-5; 7 bases are shared with TRBD2. The junction had 8 bases not matched to a gene; V was cut back by 0 bases and J by 0 bases. The CDR3 is 17 amino acids. CDR1 is SGDLS and CDR2 is YYNGEE in the germline V gene. CDR3 DNA: TGTGCCAGCAGCGTAGGATGGACGGGAGGTTACCAAGAGACCCAGTACTTC. It yields the protein CASSVGWTGGYQETQYF.

The chain uses TRBV2 and TRBJ1-6; 10 bases are a match to TRBD1. Germline trimming cut 9 bases from V and 7 bases from J; bases unmatched to any gene: 12. This CDR3 contains 16 residues. The germline CDR1 and CDR2 sequences are SNHLY and FYNNEI. In nucleotides, the CDR3 is TGTGCCAGGAGGATAGCCCCGGGACAGGGGAATTCACCCCTCCACTTT. As protein: CARRIAPGQGNSPLHF.

The gene calls are TRBV6-1 and TRBJ1-2, with 7 nucleotides matching TRBD1. V lost 2 bases to trimming and J lost 6 bases; unmatched junction nucleotides: 9. CDR1 is MNHNS and CDR2 is SASEGT in the germline V gene. This CDR3 is 15 amino acids long. This CDR3 reads CASSEQPGGRNGYTF. The CDR3 DNA reads as TGTGCCAGCAGTGAACAACCAGGGGGACGGAATGGCTACACCTTC.

The gene calls are TRBV20-1 and TRBJ1-1; 9 positions agree with TRBD1. The germline V gene encodes CDR1 DFQATT and CDR2 SNEGSKA (reference sequence). CDR3 size: 10 residues. DNA of the CDR3: TGCAAAGGACAGGGGACTGAAGCTTTCTTT. It specifies CKGQGTEAFF.

The chain carries TRBV19 and TRBJ2-1, with 7 positions matching TRBD1. V lost 5 bases and J lost 3; bases outside the gene matches: 4. The CDR3 loop spans 14 amino acids. CDR1 and CDR2 (germline): LNHDA, SQIVND (reference sequence). The CDR3, as DNA: TGTGCCAGTAGTCTTAGACAGGGCTACAATGAGCAGTTCTTC. It specifies CASSLRQGYNEQFF.

The V gene is TRBV5-6, the J gene TRBJ2-6, with 11 bases aligning to TRBD1. V gave up 4 bases and J gave up 2 bases; unmatched junction bases: 11. Germline CDR1 SGHDT, CDR2 YYEEEE. The CDR3 covers 19 residues. CDR3 protein: CASSKVRDRGFTGANVLTF. DNA of the CDR3: TGTGCCAGCAGCAAAGTACGGGACAGGGGGTTCACTGGGGCCAACGTCCTGACTTTC.

The rearrangement links TRBV15 to TRBJ1-1, with D hard to call. Trimming shortened V by 0 bases and J by 6 bases, and 8 bases separated the two germline ends. The CDR3 contains 13 residues. Germline V gives CDR1 LNHNV, CDR2 YYDKDF (reference sequence). Written as DNA, the CDR3 is TGTGCCACCAGCAGAGATGTAGGTGCTGAAGCTTTCTTT. Encoded protein: CATSRDVGAEAFF. Together with reference TRBV15 and TRBJ1-1, the CDR3 gives the full variable domain: DAMVIQNPRYQVTQFGKPVTLSCSQTLNHNVMYWYQQKSSQAPKLLFHYYDKDFNNEADTPDNFQSRRPNTSFCFLDIRSPGLGDTAMYLCATSRDVGAEAFFGQGTRLTVV.

A remark on this clone: In the same sample, other DNA sequences code for this CDR3. The chain carries TRBV27 and TRBJ1-1; D gene uncertain. Germline CDR1 reads MNHEY; CDR2 reads SMNVEV (reference sequence). The V and J ends lost 5 bases and 4 bases respectively, with 11 bases between them. The CDR3 is 13 amino acids. The CDR3, as DNA: TGTGCCAGCAGTCTAGGAGGGAGCACTGAAGCTTTCTTT. The encoded protein is CASSLGGSTEAFF.

This clone turned up a few times. The genes are TRBV5-1 and TRBJ1-2, with D hard to call. Trimming pared 0 bases from V and 0 bases from J, leaving 9 bases between. The length of the CDR3 is 15 residues. Germline V gene data show CDR1 as SGHRS and CDR2 as YFSETQ. CDR3 amino acids: CASSLGQSTNYGYTF. In nucleotides, the CDR3 is TGCGCCAGCAGCTTGGGGCAGAGTACTAACTATGGCTACACCTTC.

The rearrangement uses TRBV27 and TRBJ1-1; D may be TRBD1 (6 bases). Germline V gene lookup returns CDR1 MNHEY and CDR2 SMNVEV (reference sequence). This CDR3 region has 15 residues. Trimming removed 0 bases at V and 0 bases at J, with 8 bases between. This CDR3 reads CASSLSAGVNTEAFF. The CDR3 DNA is TGTGCCAGCAGTTTATCGGCAGGGGTGAACACTGAAGCTTTCTTT.

The rearrangement links TRBV3-1 (or the pseudogene TRBV3-2) to TRBJ2-1, with D tentatively TRBD2 (6 bases). Trimming pared 1 base from V and 2 bases from J, leaving 15 bases between. From germline, CDR1 is LGHDT and CDR2 YNNKEL (reference sequence). The CDR3 is made up of 17 amino acids. The CDR3 DNA follows: TGTGCCAGCAGCCAAGGATCAGGGCGGGATACCTACAATGAGCAGTTCTTC. Its translation: CASSQGSGRDTYNEQFF.

The rearrangement uses TRBV27 and TRBJ2-1; 12 nucleotides agree with TRBD2. This CDR3 is 15 amino acids long. J gave up 5 bases and V 8 bases, and 7 bases lay outside the gene matches. Germline V gene data show CDR1 as MNHEY and CDR2 as SMNVEV (reference sequence). The chain's CDR3 is CASRPLAGGHNEQFF. The CDR3 DNA reads as TGTGCCAGCCGCCCCCTAGCGGGGGGGCACAATGAGCAGTTCTTC.

V usage is TRBV11-2 and J usage is TRBJ2-2; D remains ambiguous. The CDR3 runs 13 residues. Germline V gives CDR1 SGHAT, CDR2 FQNNGV. Trimming took 5 bases from V and 7 from J, leaving 11 bases between them. CDR3 residues: CASSQMPDGELFF. As DNA, the CDR3 is TGTGCCAGCAGCCAAATGCCAGACGGGGAGCTGTTTTTT.

The chain couples TRBV11-3 to TRBJ2-2; 8 bases map to TRBD1. CDR1 SGHNT and CDR2 YENEEA come from the germline V gene. The CDR3 is 15 amino acids. V was pared by 2 bases and J by 6 bases, with 5 bases of the junction left unmatched. The CDR3 DNA reads TGTGCCAGCAGCTTACAACAGGGGGTGGCCGGGGAGCTGTTTTTT. Amino acids: CASSLQQGVAGELFF.

V usage is TRBV6-1 and J usage is TRBJ2-7; 9 nucleotides line up with TRBD2. CDR1 is MNHNS and CDR2 is SASEGT in the germline V gene. This CDR3 has 16 amino acids. V gave up 4 bases and J gave up 2 bases; unmatched junction bases: 9. CDR3 sequence reads: CASSGTAAGGPYEQYF. The CDR3 DNA sequence: TGTGCCAGCAGTGGAACGGCGGCGGGAGGGCCCTACGAGCAGTACTTC.

The chain uses TRBV19 and TRBJ1-4; 7 bases match TRBD1. V was pared by 7 bases and J by 2 bases, with 7 bases of the junction left unmatched. The CDR3 extends over 15 amino acids. Germline loops: CDR1 LNHDA, CDR2 SQIVND (reference sequence). The CDR3 DNA follows: TGTGCCAGTACCGCCGACAGGGCGACTAATGAAAAACTGTTTTTT. Its protein product is CASTADRATNEKLFF.

The chain employs TRBV19 and TRBJ1-2; no firm D call. The CDR3 totals 13 residues. V dropped 6 bases and J dropped 3 bases, with 11 bases sitting between them. CDR1 LNHDA and CDR2 SQIVND come from the germline V gene (reference sequence). This CDR3 is CASRNTVDYGYTF. DNA of the CDR3: TGTGCCAGTAGGAACACAGTGGACTATGGCTACACCTTC.

The V and J genes are TRBV2 and TRBJ1-4, with TRBD1 matching 9 bases. After removal of 5 bases from V and 7 bases from J, the junction contained 2 bases not matched to a gene. This CDR3 spans 13 amino acids. Germline loops: CDR1 SNHLY, CDR2 FYNNEI. The CDR3 DNA sequence: TGTGCCAGCAGTAGGGACAGGGTTGAAAAACTGTTTTTT. Its protein is CASSRDRVEKLFF. Filled out from reference TRBV2 and TRBJ1-4, the complete variable domain reads EPEVTQTPSHQVTQMGQEVILRCVPISNHLYFYWYRQILGQKVEFLVSFYNNEISEKSEIFDDQFSVERPDGSNFTLKIRSTKLEDSAMYFCASSRDRVEKLFFGSGTQLSVL.

The rearrangement joins TRBV6-2 or TRBV6-3 to TRBJ2-3, with 10 positions matching TRBD2. The CDR3 covers 16 residues. V trimming: 0 bases; J trimming: 1 base; junction bases outside the gene matches: 1. Germline values: CDR1 MNHEY, CDR2 SVGEGT. CDR3 loop: CASSYSGTSGTDTQYF. CDR3 nucleotide sequence: TGTGCCAGCAGTTACTCCGGGACTAGCGGCACAGATACGCAGTATTTT.